What follows describes a single TCR beta chain. Its cognate antigen is unknown. The germline V and J ends were trimmed by 2 bases and 0 bases, with 9 bases remaining between them. The CDR3 covers 14 residues. In germline, CDR1 is SGHRS, CDR2 YFSETQ. This entry is derived from a study of cytomegalovirus exposure and HLA in healthy donors. Points from the study as a whole: With further analysis later on, most CMV-associated TCR beta chains appeared HLA-restricted.

Primers included in the PCR were 60 Vbeta and 13 Jbeta primers. TCRdb's table, derived via immunoSEQ multiplex PCR, lists solely in-frame clones and lacks some. The data contain approximately 180,000 clones, roughly four fifths of them singletons. This TCR was recovered from a young woman in good health and CMV-seronegative. Sequencing was carried out using PBMCs. The chain combines TRBV5-1 with TRBJ2-7; D uncertain. The CDR3 region has the DNA TGCGCCAGCAGCTTTCAGGTGAGCTCCTACGAGCAGTACTTC. Its translation is CASSFQVSSYEQYF.